This entry features one T cell receptor beta chain sequence. These data come from a study of blood T cell repertoires in COVID-19. Study-wide background: Acute-phase and convalescent COVID-19 samples originated in the United States, Italy and Spain.

Seattle's cohort entered during active infection and was followed longitudinally. Data came from immunoSEQ multiplex PCR; TCRdb stores just in-frame clones and leaves some out. The data hold approximately 59,000 clones, with 75% to 85% observed a single time. Material for sequencing was peripheral blood. This TCR was sampled from a man in his sixties with COVID-19, enrolled during active disease.

CDR3 loop: CASSLQGRSDEKLFF. The CDR3 DNA reads TGTGCCAGCAGCCTACAGGGGAGGTCGGATGAAAAACTGTTTTTT. J is TRBJ1-4 and V is TRBV7-8; TRBD1 matches 7 bases. Germline CDR1 and CDR2: SGHVS and FQNEAQ. V trimming: 5 bases; J trimming: 6 bases; junction bases outside the gene matches: 9. The CDR3 loop spans 15 amino acids.